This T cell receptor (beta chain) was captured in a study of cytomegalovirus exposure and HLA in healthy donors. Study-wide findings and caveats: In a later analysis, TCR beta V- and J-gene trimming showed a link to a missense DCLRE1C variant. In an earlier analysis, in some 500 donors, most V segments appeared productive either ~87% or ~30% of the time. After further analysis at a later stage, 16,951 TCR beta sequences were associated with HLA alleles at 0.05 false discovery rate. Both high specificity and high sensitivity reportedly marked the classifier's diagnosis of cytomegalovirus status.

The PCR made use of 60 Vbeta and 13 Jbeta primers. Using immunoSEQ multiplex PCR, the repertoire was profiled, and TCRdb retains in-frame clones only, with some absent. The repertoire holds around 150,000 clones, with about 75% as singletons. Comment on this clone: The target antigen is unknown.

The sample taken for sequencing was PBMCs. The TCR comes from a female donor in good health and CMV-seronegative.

The CDR3 DNA follows: TGCGCCAGCAGCCAAGAGCGCGAGCCTCGGTGGAACTATGGCTACACCTTC. This translates into CASSQEREPRWNYGYTF. The V call is TRBV4-1, the J call TRBJ1-2; D is uncertain. V was trimmed by 0 bases and J by 2 bases, leaving 16 bases between them. Per the germline V gene, CDR1 is MGHRA and CDR2 is YSYEKL. The CDR3 is made up of 17 amino acids.